This T cell receptor beta chain was profiled in a study of T cells in Graves' hyperthyroidism and ophthalmopathy. Background on the study: Pretreatment peripheral blood was obtained at initial diagnosis.

CDR1 and CDR2 (germline): SNHLY, FYNNEI. The CDR3 loop spans 14 amino acids. V lost 6 bases to trimming and J lost 1 base, with 12 bases between them. Diagnosis of hyperthyroidism was new in patients aged 18 to 65, and its duration was under 2 months. The PBMCs were sourced from fresh peripheral blood (approximately 10 ml). TCR beta CDR3 sequences were amplified from RNA transcripts. RT-PCR in the first round (using the HTBI primer set) targeted the TCR CDR3. TCRdb re-called the multiplex PCR reads with MiXCR, one entry per CDR3 protein. Among around 350,000 distinct CDR3 sequences listed, 15% to 20% were seen once. This clonotype was detected ten times or more. What it binds is not known. Study-level points and caveats: A model using 13 V-J features told ophthalmopathy apart from stable hyperthyroidism.

The clonotype comes from a woman younger than 35 with Graves' hyperthyroidism. This chain connects TRBV2 to TRBJ2-5; D perhaps matches TRBD2 (5 bases). The specimen sequenced was blood. The DNA for the CDR3 is TGTGCCAGCAGCCCTACTAGTACCCAAGAGACCCAGTACTTC. This gives the protein CASSPTSTQETQYF.